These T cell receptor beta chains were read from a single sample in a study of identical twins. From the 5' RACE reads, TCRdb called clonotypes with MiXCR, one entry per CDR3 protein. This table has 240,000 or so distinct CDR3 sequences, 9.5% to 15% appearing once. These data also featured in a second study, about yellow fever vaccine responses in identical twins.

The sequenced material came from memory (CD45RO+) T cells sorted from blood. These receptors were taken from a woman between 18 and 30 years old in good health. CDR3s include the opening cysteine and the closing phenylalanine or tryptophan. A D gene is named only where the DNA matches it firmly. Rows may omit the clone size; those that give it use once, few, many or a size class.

DNA: TGTGCCAGCAGGGCGAGTGATCAGACCCAGTACTTC
CDR3: CASRASDQTQYF
D: .
V: TRBV7-2
J: TRBJ2-5
size: many

DNA: TGCCGGACGGGGGAATTAGGCTACACCTTC
CDR3: CRTGELGYTF
D: .
V: TRBV29-1
J: TRBJ1-2
size: many

DNA: TGTGCCAGCAGCCAAGTCTGGGCCTCTCACGAGCAGTACTTC
CDR3: CASSQVWASHEQYF
D: .
V: TRBV3-1
J: TRBJ2-7
size: .

DNA: TGTGCCAGCAGTCAACAATCCTACGAGCAGTACTTC
CDR3: CASSQQSYEQYF
D: .
V: TRBV6-2/TRBV6-3
J: TRBJ2-7
size: few

DNA: TGCGCCAGCACCCCGACAGGGGGGAATTCACCCCTCCACTTT
CDR3: CASTPTGGNSPLHF
D: TRBD1
V: TRBV10-2
J: TRBJ1-6
size: .

DNA: TGTGCCAGCAGCCAAGGTGAGGGCTCGGGTCAGCCCCAGCATTTT
CDR3: CASSQGEGSGQPQHF
D: .
V: TRBV4-2
J: TRBJ1-5
size: few

DNA: TGTGCCAGCAGTCCCACCAAGAGGAACACCGGGGAGCTGTTTTTT
CDR3: CASSPTKRNTGELFF
D: .
V: TRBV12-3/TRBV12-4
J: TRBJ2-2
size: many

DNA: TGCGCCAGCAGCGGTATCGGGACAGGGGCCGAGCAGTACTTC
CDR3: CASSGIGTGAEQYF
D: TRBD1
V: TRBV5-1
J: TRBJ2-7
size: few

DNA: TGTGCCAGCAGCCAAGAACTACTAGCGAGGGGCGGGGAGACCCAGTACTTC
CDR3: CASSQELLARGGETQYF
D: TRBD2
V: TRBV4-2
J: TRBJ2-5
size: few

DNA: TGTGCCAGCAGTTTGGGACTAGCGGGAGCCTCCGAGCAGTACTTC
CDR3: CASSLGLAGASEQYF
D: TRBD2
V: TRBV12-3/TRBV12-4
J: TRBJ2-7
size: few

DNA: TGCGCCAGCAGCTTGGCCTTGCGTGGTGAGCAGTTCTTC
CDR3: CASSLALRGEQFF
D: .
V: TRBV5-1
J: TRBJ2-1
size: few

DNA: TGTGCCAGCGCCGGACAGGACTATGGCTACACCTTC
CDR3: CASAGQDYGYTF
D: TRBD1
V: TRBV10-3
J: TRBJ1-2
size: few

DNA: TGCGCCAGCAGCGGACGGACTAGTATGGTCACCGGGGAGCTGTTTTTT
CDR3: CASSGRTSMVTGELFF
D: TRBD2
V: TRBV5-1
J: TRBJ2-2
size: .

DNA: TGTGCCAGCAGCTTAGGGCCGCCTCGACAGTATTTT
CDR3: CASSLGPPRQYF
D: .
V: TRBV7-8
J: TRBJ2-3
size: many

DNA: TGTGCCACCAGCAGAGAGACTAGCGGGGGGGCCGCCACCAAAAACATTCAGTACTTC
CDR3: CATSRETSGGAATKNIQYF
D: TRBD2
V: TRBV15
J: TRBJ2-4
size: few

DNA: TGCAGCGTAGGTGACCTGAATCAGCCCCAGCATTTT
CDR3: CSVGDLNQPQHF
D: .
V: TRBV29-1
J: TRBJ1-5
size: .

DNA: TGTGCCAGCAGCTTCCTAGCGGGACCTCGGCAGACCCAGTACTTC
CDR3: CASSFLAGPRQTQYF
D: TRBD2
V: TRBV7-9
J: TRBJ2-5
size: few

DNA: TGTGCCAGCAGTGGACAGAGCTACAATGAGCAGTTCTTC
CDR3: CASSGQSYNEQFF
D: .
V: TRBV2
J: TRBJ2-1
size: few

DNA: TGCGCCAGCAGCTCCACAGGGGAATTGGTCTATGGCTACACCTTC
CDR3: CASSSTGELVYGYTF
D: TRBD1
V: TRBV5-1
J: TRBJ1-2
size: few

DNA: TGCAGCGCCCCAGCTGGGGGGTTGCGCGGAGGAAACTACAATGAGCAGTTCTTC
CDR3: CSAPAGGLRGGNYNEQFF
D: .
V: TRBV29-1
J: TRBJ2-1
size: .

DNA: TGTGCCAGCGGGGACAGGTCTTACGAGCAGTACTTC
CDR3: CASGDRSYEQYF
D: TRBD1
V: TRBV2
J: TRBJ2-7
size: few

DNA: TGTGCCAGCAGCCAACTCCGGACTAGCGGGGGAGATACGCAGTATTTT
CDR3: CASSQLRTSGGDTQYF
D: TRBD2
V: TRBV3-1
J: TRBJ2-3
size: many

DNA: TGTGCCACCAGTGGGGAGACCGGGGAGCTGTTTTTT
CDR3: CATSGETGELFF
D: .
V: TRBV24-1
J: TRBJ2-2
size: .

DNA: TGCAGCGTGAAAACAGGTCTCACAGATACGCAGTATTTT
CDR3: CSVKTGLTDTQYF
D: .
V: TRBV29-1
J: TRBJ2-3
size: .

DNA: TGTGCCAGCAGTTCCGGCGGGACCTCTGGGGCCAACGTCCTGACTTTC
CDR3: CASSSGGTSGANVLTF
D: .
V: TRBV6-2/TRBV6-3
J: TRBJ2-6
size: .

DNA: TGTGCCAGCAGTTTATTGCCAGGGGGGGTGAATGAGCAGTTCTTC
CDR3: CASSLLPGGVNEQFF
D: .
V: TRBV27
J: TRBJ2-1
size: few

DNA: TGTGCCAGCAGCCCCTCGACTAGCGGGTTTGTGGAGACCCAGTACTTC
CDR3: CASSPSTSGFVETQYF
D: TRBD2
V: TRBV3-1
J: TRBJ2-5
size: few

DNA: TGTGCCAGCAGCTTGGTTCATAGCGGGAGAGGGGAGACCCAGTACTTC
CDR3: CASSLVHSGRGETQYF
D: TRBD2
V: TRBV5-6
J: TRBJ2-5
size: .

DNA: TGTGCCTGGAGTGCGGACAGGGGCGCTGAGCAGTTCTTC
CDR3: CAWSADRGAEQFF
D: TRBD1
V: TRBV30
J: TRBJ2-1
size: .

DNA: TGTGCCACCAGCCGGGACAGCGGTGGCTACACCTTC
CDR3: CATSRDSGGYTF
D: TRBD1
V: TRBV15
J: TRBJ1-2
size: many

DNA: TGTGCCACCAGTGACCTCACCCGGACTAGCGGGGGCACAGATACGCAGTATTTT
CDR3: CATSDLTRTSGGTDTQYF
D: TRBD2
V: TRBV24-1
J: TRBJ2-3
size: .

DNA: TGTGCCAGCAGGCCTGGGGGCTTTAATTCACCCCTCCACTTT
CDR3: CASRPGGFNSPLHF
D: .
V: TRBV12-3/TRBV12-4
J: TRBJ1-6
size: .

DNA: TGTGCCAGCAGCTTAACTAGCGGGCTTTCCTACGAGCAGTACTTC
CDR3: CASSLTSGLSYEQYF
D: TRBD2
V: TRBV7-2
J: TRBJ2-7
size: .

DNA: TGTGCCAGCACCCTTAACACCGCTGGGAGGACTGAAGCTTTCTTT
CDR3: CASTLNTAGRTEAFF
D: .
V: TRBV11-2
J: TRBJ1-1
size: .

DNA: TGTGCCAGCAGCAGACTAGCGGAAGAGACCCAGTACTTC
CDR3: CASSRLAEETQYF
D: TRBD2
V: TRBV7-3
J: TRBJ2-5
size: few

DNA: TGCAGTGCAAGTCCCTTGTCGGGAGGGCCCTACGAGCAGTACTTC
CDR3: CSASPLSGGPYEQYF
D: TRBD2
V: TRBV20-1
J: TRBJ2-7
size: few

DNA: TGTGCCAGCAGTTTAACGGGTCTACTCGGAGAAGCTTTCTTT
CDR3: CASSLTGLLGEAFF
D: .
V: TRBV28
J: TRBJ1-1
size: few

DNA: TGTGCCAGCAGCGGACTAGCGGGAGGTGGGTACAATGAGCAGTTCTTC
CDR3: CASSGLAGGGYNEQFF
D: TRBD2
V: TRBV9
J: TRBJ2-1
size: few

DNA: TGCAGTGCTATACCCCATAGCCTCCTTAGCACAGATACGCAGTATTTT
CDR3: CSAIPHSLLSTDTQYF
D: .
V: TRBV20-1
J: TRBJ2-3
size: few

DNA: TGTGCCAGCAGGGAAAACTCGTTTCAGGCGAACTATGGCTACACCTTC
CDR3: CASRENSFQANYGYTF
D: .
V: TRBV6-1
J: TRBJ1-2
size: few

DNA: TGTGCCAGCAGTAGCCAGGGTGATGGCTACACCTTC
CDR3: CASSSQGDGYTF
D: .
V: TRBV12-3/TRBV12-4
J: TRBJ1-2
size: few

DNA: TGCAGTGCTGGACCGGGACTAGCGGTTACGGGGCAGTTCTTC
CDR3: CSAGPGLAVTGQFF
D: TRBD2
V: TRBV20-1
J: TRBJ2-1
size: .

DNA: TGTGCCATCAGTGAAAACAGGGGGCGGACCACTGAAGCTTTCTTT
CDR3: CAISENRGRTTEAFF
D: TRBD1
V: TRBV10-3
J: TRBJ1-1
size: many

DNA: TGTGCCAGCAGCTTTAATCCCGCGGGGGGCTACACCTTC
CDR3: CASSFNPAGGYTF
D: .
V: TRBV7-9
J: TRBJ1-2
size: few

DNA: TGCGCCAGCAGCCAAGTACTGAGCACCGGGGAGCTGTTTTTT
CDR3: CASSQVLSTGELFF
D: .
V: TRBV4-3
J: TRBJ2-2
size: many

DNA: TGTGCCACCACGCTAGGTACGGAGACCCAGTACTTC
CDR3: CATTLGTETQYF
D: .
V: TRBV7-2
J: TRBJ2-5
size: few

DNA: TGTGCCAGCAGCCCGACAGACAATCAGCCCCAGCATTTT
CDR3: CASSPTDNQPQHF
D: .
V: TRBV12-3/TRBV12-4
J: TRBJ1-5
size: once